This is a list of T cell receptor beta chains from one sample in a study of blood T cell repertoires in COVID-19. TCRdb keeps only in-frame clones here, not all; method: immunoSEQ multiplex PCR. The table records 55,000 to 75,000 clones, around four fifths of them present only once. The sample consisted of peripheral blood. These receptors originate from a man aged 60 to 75 with acute or convalescent COVID-19. The CDR3 runs from the conserved cysteine through the conserved F or W. D genes are given only for firm matches. Clone size is shown for a subset of rows, as once, few, many or a class of expanded clone.

NA	TRBJ2-2	NA	TRBV24-1	CATSPLGGGNTGELFF	TGTGCCACCAGTCCCCTTGGGGGCGGAAACACCGGGGAGCTGTTTTTT
NA	TRBJ2-1	few	TRBV5-1	CASSPDFVNDYNEQFF	TGCGCCAGCAGCCCGGACTTCGTTAACGACTACAATGAGCAGTTCTTC
TRBD1	TRBJ1-1	NA	TRBV2	CASSESTGGTEAFF	TGTGCCAGCAGTGAATCGACAGGGGGCACTGAAGCTTTCTTT
TRBD2	TRBJ2-7	NA	TRBV3-1/TRBV3-2	CASSEGLAGASSYEQYF	TGTGCCAGCAGCGAAGGACTAGCGGGCGCGAGCTCCTACGAGCAGTACTTC
TRBD2	TRBJ2-3	NA	TRBV7-3	CASGNGGSPSTDTQYF	TGTGCCAGCGGAAACGGGGGGTCCCCTAGCACAGATACGCAGTATTTT
NA	TRBJ1-4	NA	TRBV5-1	CASSLRYRNEKLFF	TGCGCCAGCAGCTTGAGGTACAGAAATGAAAAACTGTTTTTT
TRBD1	TRBJ2-5	NA	TRBV5-1	CASSLTGDEETQYF	TGCGCCAGCAGCTTAACAGGGGACGAAGAGACCCAGTACTTC
NA	TRBJ1-2	once	TRBV11-1	CASSLYRSYGYTF	TGTGCCAGCAGCTTATACAGATCTTATGGCTACACCTTC
NA	TRBJ2-5	NA	TRBV28	CASSPAQGGQGETQYF	TGTGCCAGCAGTCCCGCCCAAGGTGGGCAGGGAGAGACCCAGTACTTC
TRBD1	TRBJ2-5	NA	TRBV6-5	CASSSGQGETQYF	TGTGCCAGCAGTTCGGGACAGGGAGAGACCCAGTACTTC
TRBD1	TRBJ2-3	NA	TRBV7-9	CASSEQGANTQYF	TGTGCCAGCAGTGAACAGGGGGCTAATACGCAGTATTTT
NA	TRBJ1-5	NA	TRBV5-1	CASSPGGALGDQPQHF	TGCGCCAGCAGCCCTGGAGGGGCTCTGGGCGATCAGCCCCAGCATTTT
NA	TRBJ1-4	NA	TRBV6-5	CASRTDNEKLFF	TGTGCCAGCAGGACAGATAATGAAAAACTGTTTTTT
TRBD1	TRBJ2-7	NA	TRBV3-1/TRBV3-2	CASRRRPGTGGRGSEQYF	TGTGCCAGCAGACGTCGTCCCGGGACAGGGGGCAGGGGTTCCGAGCAGTACTTC
NA	TRBJ1-1	once	TRBV3-1/TRBV3-2	CASSRVTGYMDTEAFF	TGTGCCAGCAGCCGAGTTACCGGTTATATGGACACTGAAGCTTTCTTT
NA	TRBJ2-5	NA	TRBV4-1	CASSLWAGETQYF	TGCGCCAGCAGCCTCTGGGCAGGTGAGACCCAGTACTTC
NA	TRBJ1-3	NA	TRBV5-1	CASSASGVSPFQPGNTIYF	TGCGCCAGCAGCGCCTCCGGGGTTTCCCCTTTCCAGCCTGGAAACACCATATATTTT
TRBD1	TRBJ2-7	NA	TRBV19	CASSPGQMNEQYF	TGTGCCAGTAGTCCGGGACAGATGAACGAGCAGTACTTC
NA	TRBJ2-1	NA	TRBV27	CASSPLDRNEQFF	TGTGCCAGCAGTCCGCTGGACAGAAATGAGCAGTTCTTC
TRBD1	TRBJ2-5	NA	TRBV28	CASSSSGTAETQYF	TGTGCCAGCAGTTCCTCCGGGACAGCAGAGACCCAGTACTTC
NA	TRBJ2-2	once	TRBV9	CASSGRTGTGELFF	TGTGCCAGCAGCGGGCGGACGGGAACCGGGGAGCTGTTTTTT
TRBD2	TRBJ2-3	NA	TRBV5-1	CASSPGLAGTDTQYF	TGCGCCAGCAGTCCAGGACTAGCGGGCACAGATACGCAGTATTTT
NA	TRBJ1-1	NA	TRBV7-6	CASSPERGMNTEAFF	TGTGCCAGCAGCCCAGAAAGGGGGATGAACACTGAAGCTTTCTTT
NA	TRBJ2-2	few	TRBV5-1	CASSLAGSITGELFF	TGCGCCAGCAGCTTGGCGGGGAGCATCACCGGGGAGCTGTTTTTT
TRBD2	TRBJ2-5	few	TRBV9	CASSSGTRSETQYF	TGTGCCAGCAGCTCAGGGACTAGGAGTGAGACCCAGTACTTC
NA	TRBJ2-4	NA	TRBV4-1	CASSQDGRARAF	TGCGCCAGCAGCCAAGATGGGCGGGCCCGGGCCTTC
NA	TRBJ2-5	once	TRBV2	CASSVVTGWETQYF	TGTGCCAGCAGTGTTGTTACAGGGTGGGAGACCCAGTACTTC
NA	TRBJ1-1	NA	TRBV6-5	CASSLQTGNTEAFF	TGTGCCAGCAGTTTACAGACCGGGAACACTGAAGCTTTCTTT
NA	TRBJ2-1	NA	TRBV5-5	CASSLLFPSTTYNEQFF	TGTGCCAGCAGCTTGCTCTTCCCGTCCACTACCTACAATGAGCAGTTCTTC
TRBD1	TRBJ1-4	few	TRBV5-1	CASTTGGSEKLFF	TGCGCCAGTACGACAGGGGGCAGTGAAAAACTGTTTTTT
TRBD1	TRBJ1-4	once	TRBV29-1	CSVVRGRATNEKLFF	TGCAGCGTTGTCAGGGGGCGCGCAACTAATGAAAAACTGTTTTTT
NA	TRBJ1-6	NA	TRBV5-6	CASSWGDGDSPLHF	TGTGCCAGCAGCTGGGGGGATGGGGACTCACCCCTCCACTTT
NA	TRBJ1-1	few	TRBV2	CASRESGYSAFF	TGTGCCAGCAGAGAGTCAGGGTATTCCGCTTTCTTT
NA	TRBJ2-7	NA	TRBV18	CASSPQGSSYEQYF	TGTGCCAGCTCACCCCAGGGGAGCTCCTACGAGCAGTACTTC
TRBD2	TRBJ2-5	NA	TRBV29-1	CSGILAGGGETQYF	TGCAGCGGTATACTAGCGGGAGGAGGGGAGACCCAGTACTTC
NA	TRBJ1-1	NA	TRBV21-1	CASGLTISLTEAFF	TGTGCCAGCGGGTTGACAATCTCCCTCACTGAAGCTTTCTTT
NA	TRBJ1-1	few	TRBV12-5	CASVIGALGGQEAFF	TGTGCTAGTGTTATAGGGGCCTTAGGGGGACAAGAAGCTTTCTTT
NA	TRBJ2-2	NA	TRBV4-1	CASSTTGHLNTGELFF	TGCGCCAGCAGCACTACAGGGCATCTGAACACCGGGGAGCTGTTTTTT
NA	TRBJ2-3	NA	TRBV11-3	CASSTGSDTQYF	TGTGCCAGCAGCACAGGCTCAGATACGCAGTATTTT
NA	TRBJ2-3	NA	TRBV14	CASSQGAFEQDTQYF	TGTGCCAGCAGCCAAGGGGCGTTTGAGCAGGATACGCAGTATTTT
TRBD1	TRBJ2-2	NA	TRBV27	CASKGQGMTGELFF	TGTGCCAGCAAAGGACAGGGGATGACCGGGGAGCTGTTTTTT
TRBD2	TRBJ2-1	NA	TRBV30	CAWSLPGGSGTRFF	TGTGCCTGGAGTCTCCCTGGCGGTAGCGGGACACGGTTCTTC
TRBD1	TRBJ1-6	NA	TRBV3-1/TRBV3-2	CASSQVRDRGSPLHF	TGTGCCAGCAGCCAAGTCAGGGACAGGGGTTCACCCCTCCACTTT
TRBD1	TRBJ1-3	once	TRBV28	CASSQGAGGNTIYF	TGTGCCAGCAGCCAGGGGGCGGGGGGAAACACCATATATTTT
NA	TRBJ2-3	NA	TRBV7-2	CASSLRRGGSDTQYF	TGTGCCAGCAGCTTAAGGAGGGGGGGGTCAGATACGCAGTATTTT
TRBD1	TRBJ2-4	NA	TRBV7-9	CASSKDRESKNIQYF	TGTGCCAGCAGTAAGGACAGGGAATCCAAAAACATTCAGTACTTC
NA	TRBJ1-6	NA	TRBV7-2	CASSLLSGGDSPLHF	TGTGCCAGCAGCCTCCTCTCGGGGGGGGATTCACCCCTCCACTTT
NA	TRBJ2-5	NA	TRBV7-2	CASSFRLMQETQYF	TGTGCCAGCAGCTTCAGACTAATGCAAGAGACCCAGTACTTC
NA	TRBJ2-6	once	TRBV2	CASSESRPGANVLTF	TGTGCCAGCAGTGAATCGCGTCCTGGGGCCAACGTCCTGACTTTC
TRBD1	TRBJ2-5	NA	TRBV30	CAWRSTGGTQYF	TGTGCCTGGAGAAGTACAGGGGGGACCCAGTACTTC
TRBD1	TRBJ2-6	NA	TRBV19	CASSPDRAGANVLTF	TGTGCCAGTAGTCCAGACAGGGCCGGGGCCAACGTCCTGACTTTC